Below are 10 T cell receptor beta chains sequenced from a single sample in a study of glioma-infiltrating T cells (dated by TCRdb to about 2016). Sequencing was performed on an Illumina MiSeq. TCR alpha and beta CDR3 regions were amplified with the iRepertoire nested amplicon-rescue multiplex PCR (arm-PCR) platform from RNA. The public reads were quality trimmed at Q25 with fastp and then assembled into clones with MiXCR by TCRdb, keeping productive beta chains. Entries that share a CDR3 protein sequence are merged under the most common genes and DNA. Present in this sample are about 3,900 distinct CDR3 sequences, roughly 30% of which were seen just once. Approximately 25% of the sample goes to the ten largest clones. The sequencing input was glioma tissue, nonneoplastic brain tissue, or PBMCs (not recorded which). All receptors derive from a human donor with low-grade glioma or glioblastoma, undergoing nonglioma brain surgery, or in good health (not recorded which).

This clonotype was counted ten times or more. This chain joins TRBV2 and TRBJ2-1, with unresolved D. Germline CDR1 is SNHLY and CDR2 is FYNNEI. CDR3 length: 14 amino acids. With 4 bases removed from V and 5 bases from J, the gap between germline ends came to 12 bases. The CDR3: CASSVELLDNEQFF. The CDR3 bases are TGTGCCAGCAGTGTGGAACTATTAGACAATGAGCAGTTCTTC.

This clonotype was seen ten or more times. This chain links TRBV7-9 with TRBJ2-7; 9 bases line up with TRBD1. CDR1 SEHNR and CDR2 FQNEAQ come from the germline V gene (reference sequence). With 5 bases clipped from V and 1 base from J, the junction kept 6 bases outside the gene matches. CDR3 length: 15 amino acids. CDR3 in amino acids: CASSHRDRVSYEQYF. DNA for the CDR3: TGTGCCAGCAGCCACCGGGACAGGGTATCCTACGAGCAGTACTTC.

To note about this clonotype: The junction and the germline gene differ at one end; a read error may be behind it. The V call is TRBV6-2 or TRBV6-3, the J call TRBJ1-1; maybe TRBD1 (6 bases). Germline values: CDR1 MNHEY, CDR2 SVGEGT. The CDR3 runs to 14 residues. As DNA, the CDR3 is TGCGCCAGCAGATTAACAGGGACTTGGACTGAAGCTTTCTTT. Protein: CASRLTGTWTEAFF.

The gene calls are TRBV5-8 and TRBJ2-3; 12 nucleotides line up with TRBD1. This CDR3 is 16 amino acids long. With V trimmed by 4 bases and J by 6 bases, 9 bases remained unmatched. Germline CDR1 and CDR2: SGHTS and YDEGEE. CDR3 amino acids: CASSQSGTGGADTQYF. CDR3 bases: TGTGCCAGCAGCCAATCCGGGACAGGGGGCGCGGATACGCAGTATTTT.

Turning to this clonotype: A much larger clone sits a single nucleotide away, making a read error possible. This chain joins TRBV20-1 and TRBJ1-2; D is uncertain. Germline lookup yields CDR1 DFQATT and CDR2 SNEGSKA (reference sequence). There are 15 residues in the CDR3. The DNA of the CDR3 is TGCAGTGCTAGAGATAGGGCCGCTTTCAACTGTGGCTACACCTTC. Its translation is CSARDRAAFNCGYTF.

By its share, this clonotype is medium-sized (0.01 to 0.1%). The CDR3 spells CSAREGLASFGEQYF. The CDR3 coding sequence is TGCAGTGCTAGAGAGGGACTAGCGTCCTTTGGGGAGCAGTACTTC. V gene TRBV20-1 combines with J gene TRBJ2-7, with 10 bases aligning to TRBD2. Germline lookup yields CDR1 DFQATT and CDR2 SNEGSKA (reference sequence). The CDR3 totals 15 residues. Trimming at V came to 0 bases and at J to 7 bases, leaving 9 bases not matched to a gene.

In this sample, this clonotype turned up many times. The chain's CDR3 is CAIRDRDRGPGGYGYTF. In DNA form, the CDR3 reads TGTGCCATCAGAGACCGGGACAGGGGACCAGGTGGCTATGGCTACACCTTC. V is TRBV10-3 and J is TRBJ1-2; TRBD1 agrees at 10 bases. Germline V gene lookup returns CDR1 ENHRY and CDR2 SYGVKD. Losses at the gene ends were 6 bases for V and 4 bases for J; bases not matched to a gene: 14. The CDR3 extends over 17 amino acids.

This chain links TRBV19 with TRBJ2-3; no clear D. The CDR3 runs to 12 residues. V lost 6 bases and J 0 bases, leaving 4 bases between the germline ends. The germline V gene has CDR1 LNHDA and CDR2 SQIVND (reference sequence). CDR3 coding DNA: TGTGCCAGTAGGCGCAGCACAGATACGCAGTATTTT. Amino acid sequence: CASRRSTDTQYF.

The rearrangement links TRBV3-1 to TRBJ1-6; D remains ambiguous. This CDR3 is 13 amino acids long. Germline V lookup: CDR1 LGHDT, CDR2 YNNKEL (reference sequence). V was cut by 5 bases and J by 10 bases, with 12 bases left in between. The CDR3 protein is CASSARDQSPLHF. CDR3 nucleotide sequence: TGTGCCAGCAGCGCCCGTGATCAGTCACCCCTCCACTTT.

Comments on this clonotype: At one end the junction does not follow the germline gene, possibly because of a read error. Here the CDR3 reads CAGSPHGTQSQYF. The CDR3 region has the DNA TGTGCCGGCAGTCCCCATGGTACCCAGTCGCAGTACTTC. This chain links TRBV6-1 with TRBJ2-7; D gene unclear. Germline values: CDR1 MNHNS, CDR2 SASEGT. The CDR3 covers 13 residues.